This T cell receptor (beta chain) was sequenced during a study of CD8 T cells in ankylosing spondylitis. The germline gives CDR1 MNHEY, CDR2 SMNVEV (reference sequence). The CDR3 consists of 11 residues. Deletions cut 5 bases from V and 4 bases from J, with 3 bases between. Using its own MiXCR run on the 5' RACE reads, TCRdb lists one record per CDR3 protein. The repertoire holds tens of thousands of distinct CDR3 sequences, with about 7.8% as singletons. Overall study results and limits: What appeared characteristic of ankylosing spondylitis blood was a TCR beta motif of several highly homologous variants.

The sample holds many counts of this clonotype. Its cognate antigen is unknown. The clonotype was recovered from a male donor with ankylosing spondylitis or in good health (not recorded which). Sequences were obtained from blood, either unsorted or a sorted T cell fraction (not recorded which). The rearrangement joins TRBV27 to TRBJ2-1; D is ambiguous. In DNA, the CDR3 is TGTGCCAGCAGTCGTTACAATGAGCAGTTCTTC. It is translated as CASSRYNEQFF.